This TCR beta chain stems from a study of cytomegalovirus exposure and HLA in healthy donors. Of note for this clone: The antigen is not known.

Germline values: CDR1 MNHEY, CDR2 SMNVEV (reference sequence). V shed 5 bases, J shed 4 bases, and the junction held 11 bases outside the gene matches. The CDR3 is 16 residues long. Study-wide results and caveats: The authors judged a highly shared variant cluster likely a sequencing artifact.

PCR primers comprised 60 Vbeta and 13 Jbeta primers. The method was immunoSEQ multiplex PCR; TCRdb's version includes in-frame clones alone and lacks a portion of them. This table has approximately 300,000 clones, over 70% appearing once. The chain links TRBV27 to TRBJ1-2; 9 positions match TRBD1. The sequence was obtained from a girl aged 2 to 9 in good health and CMV-seronegative. Sequencing was performed on PBMCs. CDR3 nucleotide sequence: TGTGCCAGCAGTCCTTACTCACAGGGGGCGACCTATGGCTACACCTTC. Encoded protein: CASSPYSQGATYGYTF.